The rows below give T cell receptor beta chains drawn from one sample of a study of T-cell memory formation after mild COVID-19. From the 5' RACE reads, TCRdb called clonotypes with MiXCR, one entry per CDR3 protein. The sample lists about 180,000 distinct CDR3 sequences, around 16% occurring once. The sequencing input was PBMCs or a T cell subset sorted from them (not recorded which). Every receptor here comes from an adult woman who had mild COVID-19 (a few samples of this study predate the infection). Cell type and time point are not known. Each CDR3 is given without its conserved first and last residue. Each record gives: V gene, J gene, CDR3 protein.

V gene: TRBV7-6
J gene: TRBJ2-7
CDR3 protein: ASSVLGDEQY

V gene: TRBV29-1
J gene: TRBJ2-1
CDR3 protein: SVGGPTYNEQF

V gene: TRBV5-1
J gene: TRBJ1-2
CDR3 protein: ASSDGTGSRA

V gene: TRBV4-1
J gene: TRBJ2-1
CDR3 protein: ASSSHRKWF

V gene: TRBV5-1
J gene: TRBJ1-2
CDR3 protein: ASSLDGRSSYGYT

V gene: TRBV7-3
J gene: TRBJ1-1
CDR3 protein: ASSPNYKLGTEAF

V gene: TRBV19
J gene: TRBJ1-1
CDR3 protein: ASRRQGAWTEAF

V gene: TRBV5-1
J gene: TRBJ2-3
CDR3 protein: ASSLNGLAGGGDTQY

V gene: TRBV24-1
J gene: TRBJ2-1
CDR3 protein: ATSHGRRSSYNEQF

V gene: TRBV7-9
J gene: TRBJ1-6
CDR3 protein: ASSLLGRADSPLH

V gene: TRBV7-3
J gene: TRBJ2-1
CDR3 protein: ASSLSSGAEQF

V gene: TRBV3-1
J gene: TRBJ1-6
CDR3 protein: ASSPPLLSPLH

V gene: TRBV7-2
J gene: TRBJ2-3
CDR3 protein: ASSLKGLSTDTQY

V gene: TRBV7-9
J gene: TRBJ2-7
CDR3 protein: ASSLTTGYEQY

V gene: TRBV5-1
J gene: TRBJ2-3
CDR3 protein: ASSSLVGGGAKDTQY

V gene: TRBV15
J gene: TRBJ2-1
CDR3 protein: ATSETPDRNHEQF

V gene: TRBV12-3/TRBV12-4
J gene: TRBJ2-1
CDR3 protein: ASSLGWEQF

V gene: TRBV29-1
J gene: TRBJ1-1
CDR3 protein: SARMVEAF

V gene: TRBV12-3/TRBV12-4
J gene: TRBJ2-3
CDR3 protein: ASSLRVTDTQY

V gene: TRBV6-1
J gene: TRBJ2-5
CDR3 protein: ASSESSGSGETQY

V gene: TRBV5-1
J gene: TRBJ2-1
CDR3 protein: ASSLSGQGHNEQF

V gene: TRBV18
J gene: TRBJ2-3
CDR3 protein: ASSPVAGGGTDTQY

V gene: TRBV7-9
J gene: TRBJ2-1
CDR3 protein: ASSFTRLAGDNEQF

V gene: TRBV12-3/TRBV12-4
J gene: TRBJ2-3
CDR3 protein: ASSLPQGMNTQY

V gene: TRBV7-2
J gene: TRBJ2-3
CDR3 protein: AQRRSTDTQY